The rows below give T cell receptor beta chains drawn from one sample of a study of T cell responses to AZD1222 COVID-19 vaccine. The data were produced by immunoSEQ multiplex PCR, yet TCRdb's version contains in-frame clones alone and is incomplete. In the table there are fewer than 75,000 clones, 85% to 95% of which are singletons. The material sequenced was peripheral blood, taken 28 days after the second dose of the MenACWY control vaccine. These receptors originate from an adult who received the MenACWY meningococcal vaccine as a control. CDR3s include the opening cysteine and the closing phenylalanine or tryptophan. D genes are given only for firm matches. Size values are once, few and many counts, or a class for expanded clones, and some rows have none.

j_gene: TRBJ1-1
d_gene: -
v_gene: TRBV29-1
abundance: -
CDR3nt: TGCAGCGTTGGTTATGACACAGGAGGGGGTGGTGAAGCTTTCTTT
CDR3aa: CSVGYDTGGGGEAFF

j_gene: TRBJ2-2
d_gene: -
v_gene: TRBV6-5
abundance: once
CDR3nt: TGTGCCATACCGGGACATCGCACCGGGGAGCTGTTTTTT
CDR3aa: CAIPGHRTGELFF

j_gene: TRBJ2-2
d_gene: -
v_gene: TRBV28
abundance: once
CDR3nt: TGTGCCAGCAGCAACGACGGAAACGGGGAGCTGTTTTTT
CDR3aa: CASSNDGNGELFF

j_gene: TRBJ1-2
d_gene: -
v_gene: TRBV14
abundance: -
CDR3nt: TGTGCCAGCAGCCGAGGGGGGACGTCTGCTAACTATGGCTACACCTTC
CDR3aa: CASSRGGTSANYGYTF

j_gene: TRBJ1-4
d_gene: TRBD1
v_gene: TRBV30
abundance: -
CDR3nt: TGTGCCTGGAGTTCAACCCAGGGGGCTCTGTTTTTT
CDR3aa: CAWSSTQGALFF

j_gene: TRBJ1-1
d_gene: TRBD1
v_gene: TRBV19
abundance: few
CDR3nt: TGTGCCAGTAGTAAACAGGGGAGGGACACTGAAGCTTTCTTT
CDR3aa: CASSKQGRDTEAFF

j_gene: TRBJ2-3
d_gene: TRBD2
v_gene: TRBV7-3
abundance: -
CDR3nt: TGTGCCAGCAGCCCGGGGGGCGGGAGGGCGCCAGATACGCAGTATTTT
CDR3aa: CASSPGGGRAPDTQYF

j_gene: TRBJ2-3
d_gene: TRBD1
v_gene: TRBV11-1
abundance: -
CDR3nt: TGTGCCAGCAGCGATCCGGGACAGGGGGCAGGTACGCAGTATTTT
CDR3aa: CASSDPGQGAGTQYF

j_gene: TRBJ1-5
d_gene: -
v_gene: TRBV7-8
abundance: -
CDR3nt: TGTGCCAGCAGCTTTGGGTACAGCAATCAGCCCCAGCATTTT
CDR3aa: CASSFGYSNQPQHF

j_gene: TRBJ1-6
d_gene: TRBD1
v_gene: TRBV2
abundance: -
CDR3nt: TGTGCCAGCAGGGACTTCCGGGACAGGGGATCACCCCTCCACTTT
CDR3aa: CASRDFRDRGSPLHF

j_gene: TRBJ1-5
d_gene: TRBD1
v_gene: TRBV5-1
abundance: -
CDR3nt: TGCGCCAGCAGCCCCGGTGGACAGGGTTGGACAGGGGGTCAGCCCCAGCATTTT
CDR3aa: CASSPGGQGWTGGQPQHF

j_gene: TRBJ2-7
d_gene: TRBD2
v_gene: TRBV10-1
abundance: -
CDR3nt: TGCGCCAGCAGTGAGTCGAGACTAGCGGGAGTTGGGCAGTACTTC
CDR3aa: CASSESRLAGVGQYF

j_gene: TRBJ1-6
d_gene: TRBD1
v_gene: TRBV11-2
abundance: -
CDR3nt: TGTGCCAGCAGCCCCGATGGACAGGGAGCCTATAATTCACCCCTCCACTTT
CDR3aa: CASSPDGQGAYNSPLHF

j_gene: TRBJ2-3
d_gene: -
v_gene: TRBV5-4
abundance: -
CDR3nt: TGTGCCAGCAGCTGGGCCGGGACACTCAGATCAGATACGCAGTATTTT
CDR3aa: CASSWAGTLRSDTQYF

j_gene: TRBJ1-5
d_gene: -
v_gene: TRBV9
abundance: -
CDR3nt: TGTGCCAGCAGCCCCGGAGGGGGGGCAGATAGCAATCAGCCCCAGCATTTT
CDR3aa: CASSPGGGADSNQPQHF

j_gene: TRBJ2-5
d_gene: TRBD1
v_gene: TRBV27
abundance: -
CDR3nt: TGTGCCAGCAGTTTATACGTCGGGACAGGGAAAGAGACCCAGTACTTC
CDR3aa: CASSLYVGTGKETQYF

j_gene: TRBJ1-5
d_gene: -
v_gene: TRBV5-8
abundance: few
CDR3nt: TGTGCCAGCAGCTTGGGACAACTCAATCAGCCCCAGCATTTT
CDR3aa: CASSLGQLNQPQHF

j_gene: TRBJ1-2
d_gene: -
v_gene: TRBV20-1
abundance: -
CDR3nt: TGTGTTGCACGAGCTAACTATGGCTACACCTTC
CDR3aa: CVARANYGYTF

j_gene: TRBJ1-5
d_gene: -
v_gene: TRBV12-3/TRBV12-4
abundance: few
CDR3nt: TGTGCCAGCAGTCTCCCAGCTCAGCCCCAGCATTTT
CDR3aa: CASSLPAQPQHF

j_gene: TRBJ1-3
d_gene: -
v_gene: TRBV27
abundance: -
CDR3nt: TGTGCCAGCAGTGTTACAGGAAACACTGGAAACACCATATATTTT
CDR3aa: CASSVTGNTGNTIYF

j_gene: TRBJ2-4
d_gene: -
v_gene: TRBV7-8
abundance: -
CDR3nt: TGTGCCAGCAGCCTGACCCAACCAAACATTCAGTACTTC
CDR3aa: CASSLTQPNIQYF

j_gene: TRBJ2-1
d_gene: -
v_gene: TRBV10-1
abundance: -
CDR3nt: TGCGCCAGCAGTCTAAGCGAGGCCTACAATGAGCAGTTCTTC
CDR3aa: CASSLSEAYNEQFF

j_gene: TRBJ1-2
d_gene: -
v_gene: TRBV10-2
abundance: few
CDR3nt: TGCGCCAGCAGTGAGTCAACCAACTATGGCTACACCTTC
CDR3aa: CASSESTNYGYTF

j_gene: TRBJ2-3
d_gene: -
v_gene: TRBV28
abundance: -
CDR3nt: TGTGCCAGCAGAAACCCCCCCCCTAGAGCGATGAGGGATACGCAGTATTTT
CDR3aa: CASRNPPPRAMRDTQYF

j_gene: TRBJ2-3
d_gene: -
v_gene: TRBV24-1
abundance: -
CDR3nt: TGTGCCACCGGTAACCCCGGGGTGGATACGCAGTATTTT
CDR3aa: CATGNPGVDTQYF

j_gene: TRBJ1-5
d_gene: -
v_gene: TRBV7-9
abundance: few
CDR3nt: TGTGCCAGCAGCCAGAATCAGGGCCAGCCCCAGCATTTT
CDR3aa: CASSQNQGQPQHF

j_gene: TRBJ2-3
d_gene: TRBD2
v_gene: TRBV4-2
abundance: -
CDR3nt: TGTGCCAGCAGCCAAGAATCCGGAGCGGGAGGTTTGACAGATACGCAGTATTTT
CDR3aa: CASSQESGAGGLTDTQYF

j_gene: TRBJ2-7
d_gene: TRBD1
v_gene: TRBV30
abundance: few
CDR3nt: TGTGCCTGGAGTGGGGGGGACAGGGGAAACGAGCAGTACTTC
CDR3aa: CAWSGGDRGNEQYF

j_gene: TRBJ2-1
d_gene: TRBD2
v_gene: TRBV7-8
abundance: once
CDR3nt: TGTGCCAGCAGCCCCCAATCTGGGACTAGCGGCCACAATGAGCAGTTCTTC
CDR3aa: CASSPQSGTSGHNEQFF

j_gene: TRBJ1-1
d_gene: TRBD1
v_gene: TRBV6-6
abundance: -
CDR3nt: TGTGCCAGCAGTCCGGGACAGCAAAACACTGAAGCTTTCTTT
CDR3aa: CASSPGQQNTEAFF

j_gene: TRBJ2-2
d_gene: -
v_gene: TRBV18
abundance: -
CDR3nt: TGTGCCAGCTGGGGTGAAAAGGGACTCGCGAACACCGGGGAGCTGTTTTTT
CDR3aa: CASWGEKGLANTGELFF

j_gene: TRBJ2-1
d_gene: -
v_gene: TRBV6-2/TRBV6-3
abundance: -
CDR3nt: TGTGCCAGCAGTCCGCGGGAACGGGGCAATGAGCAGTTCTTC
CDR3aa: CASSPRERGNEQFF

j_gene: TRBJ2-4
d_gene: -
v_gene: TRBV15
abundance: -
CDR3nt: TGTGCCACCAGCAGAGATGATTCGTCGGGAAACATTCAGTACTTC
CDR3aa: CATSRDDSSGNIQYF

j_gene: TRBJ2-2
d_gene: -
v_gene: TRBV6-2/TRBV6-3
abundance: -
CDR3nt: TGTGCCAGCAGTTTCAGACTAGGGCTTCCCGGGGAGCTGTTTTTT
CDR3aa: CASSFRLGLPGELFF

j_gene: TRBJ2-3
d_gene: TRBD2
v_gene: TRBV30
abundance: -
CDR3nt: TGTGCCTGGGCTAGCGGGGCCACAGATACGCAGTATTTT
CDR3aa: CAWASGATDTQYF

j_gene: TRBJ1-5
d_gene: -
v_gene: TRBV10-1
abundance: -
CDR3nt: TGCGCCAGCAACGGGGCGAGGGTGCCCCAGCATTTT
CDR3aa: CASNGARVPQHF

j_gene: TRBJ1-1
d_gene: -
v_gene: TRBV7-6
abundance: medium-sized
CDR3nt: TGTGCCAGCAGCTTAGATTTGGGCACTGAAGCTTTCTTT
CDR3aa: CASSLDLGTEAFF

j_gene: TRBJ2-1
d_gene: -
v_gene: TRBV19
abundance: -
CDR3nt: TGTGCCAGTAGTGCTCATCCTCAGGGTGAGCAGTTCTTC
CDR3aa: CASSAHPQGEQFF

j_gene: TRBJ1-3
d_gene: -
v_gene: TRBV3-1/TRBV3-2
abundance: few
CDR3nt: TGTGCCAGCAGCCCGGGGGGAAACACCATATATTTT
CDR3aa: CASSPGGNTIYF

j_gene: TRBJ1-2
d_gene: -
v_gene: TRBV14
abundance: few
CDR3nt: TGTGCCAGCAGCCAAGATTCGTTTGCGGGCTACACCTTC
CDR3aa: CASSQDSFAGYTF